This T cell receptor (beta chain) appears in the sequencing data of a study of CD8 T cells in ankylosing spondylitis. Study-wide results and caveats: Ankylosing spondylitis blood seemed to carry a telltale TCR beta motif made of eight highly homologous variants.

There are a few counts of this clonotype. Its antigen is still unknown. TCRdb used MiXCR to reprocess the 5' RACE reads, holding one entry per CDR3 protein. The repertoire has 500,000 to 550,000 distinct CDR3 sequences, 12% of them found once; the top ten carry nearly 7%. Germline V gene lookup returns CDR1 WSHSY and CDR2 SAAADI. Deletions cut 1 base from V and 7 bases from J, with 11 bases between. The CDR3 is made up of 15 amino acids. This chain joins TRBV10-2 and TRBJ1-6; D is unresolved. Sample: blood, either unsorted or a sorted T cell fraction (not recorded which). The clonotype comes from a male donor with ankylosing spondylitis. The CDR3 sequence is CASSELSLRNSPLHF. For the CDR3, the DNA is TGCGCCAGCAGTGAGTTGTCCCTACGGAATTCACCCCTCCACTTT.